Sequencing of this T cell receptor beta chain was carried out in a study of T cell repertoires in cytomegalovirus infection. Study-level information: It can be stated that public TCR beta signatures indicated CMV infection as well as a matching HLA type. Broader study findings: Of the TCR beta families, the public ones yielded a cumulative frequency that identified carriers of CMV plus the relevant HLA. HLA-C-restricted, CMV-specific TCR beta clonotypes were dominant ex vivo.

TCRdb reprocessed the reads with MiXCR, giving one entry per CDR3 protein. The repertoire holds about 490,000 distinct CDR3 sequences, 16% seen once, with roughly a quarter in the top ten. The CDR3 sequence is 13 residues long. V was pared by 5 bases and J by 4 bases, with 12 bases between. In germline, CDR1 is SEHNR, CDR2 FQNEAQ (reference sequence). This clonotype has only a few counts. What it recognizes is unknown. The chain is built from TRBV7-9 and TRBJ2-7; no reliable D call. This receptor was identified in a human donor in good health (CMV status not recorded). Some clones in this sample may be carry-over from other donors' samples. Sequencing was done on a sample of CD8+ T cells from PBMCs. For the CDR3, the DNA is TGTGCCAGCAGCCCCGAGGTGGGGTACGAGCAGTACTTC. This encodes CASSPEVGYEQYF.